The 27 T cell receptor beta chains listed next were all sequenced from one sample in a study of shared clonotypes between healthy human individuals. Profiling relied on immunoSEQ multiplex PCR, and the TCRdb table lists in-frame clones only, not all of them. There are a few million clones in the sample; approximately 93% occur only once, and approximately 0.4% lies in the top ten. Input material: naive CD4+ T cells from PBMCs. The subset here: CD45RA+ positively selected. These receptors originate from a man between 18 and 29 years old in good health. Some clones in this sample may be carry-over from other donors' samples.

The chain is built from TRBV5-1 and TRBJ2-6; maybe TRBD1 (5 bases). The CDR3 is 16 amino acids. V lost 0 bases to trimming and J lost 1 base, with 8 bases between them. CDR1 and CDR2 (germline): SGHRS, YFSETQ. The CDR3 region is CASSLGGTSGANVLTF. The CDR3 DNA reads as TGCGCCAGCAGCTTGGGGGGCACATCTGGGGCCAACGTCCTGACTTTC.

This clone was picked up one time. The chain combines TRBV5-1 with TRBJ2-3; TRBD2 agrees at 10 bases. V dropped 6 bases and J dropped 2; count of bases not matched to a gene: 9. The CDR3 covers 16 residues. Germline assignment: CDR1 SGHRS and CDR2 YFSETQ. CDR3 loop: CASIPGLATSTDTQYF. The CDR3 DNA sequence: TGCGCCAGCATACCGGGACTAGCGACCTCCACAGATACGCAGTATTTT.

The V call is TRBV10-3, the J call TRBJ1-1, with D uncertain. Per germline, CDR1 ENHRY and CDR2 SYGVKD. There are 11 residues in the CDR3. CDR3 coding DNA: TGTGCTTGCGGGCCGGGAACTGAAGCTTTCTTT. Residues: CACGPGTEAFF.

The genes are TRBV28 and TRBJ1-1; no clear D gene. The CDR3 sequence is 13 residues long. Germline-derived CDR1 and CDR2 are MDHEN and SYDVKM. V shed 11 bases and J shed 1 base, with 14 bases lying between them. The CDR3 reads CALRAGTNTEAFF. CDR3 sequence (DNA): TGTGCCCTTAGGGCAGGAACGAACACTGAAGCTTTCTTT.

CDR3 protein: CATRETAAEKLFF. Here the CDR3 DNA reads TGCGCCACTCGTGAGACGGCGGCCGAAAAACTGTTTTTT. The gene calls are TRBV5-1 and TRBJ1-4; unclear D gene. The CDR3 runs to 13 residues. Trimming left V 9 bases short and J 8 bases short, with 17 bases between. Germline lookup yields CDR1 SGHRS and CDR2 YFSETQ.

This clone was counted once. V and J are TRBV5-1 and TRBJ2-2, with 7 bases aligning to TRBD1. Germline V gene sequence: CDR1 SGHRS, CDR2 YFSETQ. Trimming at V came to 4 bases and at J to 5 bases, leaving 8 bases not matched to a gene. This CDR3 is 15 amino acids long. The chain's CDR3 is CASSSDRAGTGELFF. The CDR3 DNA is TGCGCCAGCAGCAGCGACAGGGCTGGAACCGGGGAGCTGTTTTTT.

The chain has TRBV5-1 and TRBJ1-4, with D maybe TRBD1 (5 bases). Deletions cut 4 bases from V and 7 bases from J, with 20 bases between. The CDR3 is made up of 16 amino acids. Germline values: CDR1 SGHRS, CDR2 YFSETQ. As DNA, the CDR3 is TGCGCCAGCAGCGCGGGCATGGGCAGGGTCGGTGAAAAACTGTTTTTT. This translates into CASSAGMGRVGEKLFF.

About this clone: Other DNA sequences in the sample encode the same CDR3. The chain has TRBV5-1 and TRBJ2-2, with 13 bases matching TRBD2. Germline lookup yields CDR1 SGHRS and CDR2 YFSETQ. With 3 bases clipped from V and 4 bases from J, the junction kept 9 bases outside the gene matches. The CDR3 extends over 18 amino acids. CDR3 bases: TGCGCCAGCAGCTCTACTAGCGGGAGGGCCGCGGGCACCGGGGAGCTGTTTTTT. Protein sequence: CASSSTSGRAAGTGELFF.

The chain employs TRBV30 and TRBJ1-1; weak D call: TRBD1 (5 bases). The germline gives CDR1 GTSNPN, CDR2 SVGIG (reference sequence). CDR3 length: 14 residues. Trimming pared 3 bases from V and 1 base from J, leaving 12 bases between. CDR3: CAWRGDRWNTEAFF. CDR3 in DNA: TGTGCCTGGAGGGGGGACCGTTGGAACACTGAAGCTTTCTTT.

The J gene is TRBJ1-1, the V gene TRBV7-3; D is uncertain. Germline loops: CDR1 SGHTA, CDR2 FQGTGA. The CDR3 is 14 residues long. V dropped 5 bases and J dropped 1 base, with 11 bases sitting between them. The CDR3 DNA reads as TGTGCCAGCAGCGAAGGCGTCGGGAACACTGAAGCTTTCTTT. Its translation is CASSEGVGNTEAFF.

The chain is built from TRBV9 and TRBJ1-1; TRBD1 might be the D (6 bases). Germline V lookup: CDR1 SGDLS, CDR2 YYNGEE. The CDR3 spans 14 residues. Trimming took off 2 bases at V and 5 bases at J, with 13 bases between the two ends. Here the CDR3 reads CASSVEPQGTEAFF. The CDR3 coding sequence is TGTGCCAGCAGCGTGGAACCACAGGGAACTGAAGCTTTCTTT.

This clone was seen only once. The DNA of the CDR3 is TGTGCCAGCAGGGGGGACCTCGGCGAGCAGTACTTC. It is translated as CASRGDLGEQYF. The gene calls are TRBV2 and TRBJ2-7, with D perhaps assigned TRBD1 or TRBD2 (5 bases each). V was trimmed by 6 bases and J by 6 bases, leaving 12 bases between them. The CDR3 runs 12 residues. Germline V gene data show CDR1 as SNHLY and CDR2 as FYNNEI.

CDR3 in amino acids: CASSFIRGGSNYGYTF. In nucleotides, the CDR3 is TGTGCCAGCAGCTTTATCAGGGGCGGCTCTAACTATGGCTACACCTTC. V and J are TRBV7-2 and TRBJ1-2; tentative D call: TRBD1 (6 bases). Germline CDR1 reads SGHTA; CDR2 reads FQGNSA. The germline V and J ends were trimmed by 3 bases and 0 bases, with 14 bases remaining between them. This CDR3 spans 16 amino acids.

V usage is TRBV11-2 and J usage is TRBJ2-1; either TRBD1 or TRBD2 may fit D (5 bases each). This CDR3 comprises 16 residues. The germline V gene encodes CDR1 SGHAT and CDR2 FQNNGV. The V end lost 5 bases, the J end lost 5 bases, and 19 bases lay between the germline ends. CDR3 in amino acids: CASSPRPGTRNNEQFF. CDR3 in DNA: TGTGCCAGCAGCCCCCGCCCTGGGACGAGAAACAATGAGCAGTTCTTC.

The chain recombines TRBV4-1 with TRBJ2-3; 8 bases map to TRBD1. The CDR3 sequence is 14 residues long. Germline V gene data show CDR1 as MGHRA and CDR2 as YSYEKL. The V gene end was trimmed by 4 bases and the J gene end by 3 bases; junction bases not matched to a gene: 3. The CDR3 spells CASSRDRGTDTQYF. CDR3 nucleotide sequence: TGCGCCAGCAGCCGAGACAGGGGAACAGATACGCAGTATTTT.

The chain couples TRBV5-1 to TRBJ2-5; tentative D call: TRBD1 (6 bases). The V end lost 1 base, the J end lost 5 bases, and 15 bases lay between the germline ends. Germline V gene lookup returns CDR1 SGHRS and CDR2 YFSETQ. The CDR3 spans 15 residues. CDR3 sequence: CASSLIGQPAETQYF. The CDR3 DNA is TGCGCCAGCAGCTTGATTGGACAGCCAGCGGAGACCCAGTACTTC.

The V gene is TRBV7-2, the J gene TRBJ2-1, with a possible D match to TRBD1 (5 bases). With 7 bases removed from V and 5 bases from J, the gap between germline ends came to 18 bases. The CDR3 has 15 amino acids. CDR1 and CDR2 (germline): SGHTA, FQGNSA. The CDR3 is CASNIRAPRDNEQFF. The DNA for the CDR3 is TGTGCCAGCAACATCAGGGCCCCTCGGGACAATGAGCAGTTCTTC.

The genes are TRBV19 and TRBJ2-3; D is unresolved. This CDR3 is 14 amino acids long. In germline, CDR1 is LNHDA, CDR2 SQIVND (reference sequence). Deletions cut 4 bases from V and 3 bases from J, with 11 bases between. In nucleotides, the CDR3 is TGTGCCAGTAGTAAATATGCGGAGACAGATACGCAGTATTTT. This codes for CASSKYAETDTQYF.

The chain links TRBV2 to TRBJ2-5, with D possibly called TRBD1 or TRBD2 (5 bases each). The CDR3 spans 13 residues. Germline V CDR1 and CDR2: SNHLY, FYNNEI. The V end was cut by 5 bases, the J end by 5 bases, with 12 bases between. The DNA for the CDR3 is TGTGCCAGCAGTCCCTTAGAGGGGGAGACCCAGTACTTC. It is translated as CASSPLEGETQYF.

Worth noting for this clone: This same CDR3 is encoded by further DNA sequences in the sample. V gene TRBV6-5 combines with J gene TRBJ1-2; D uncertain. Germline-derived CDR1 and CDR2 are MNHEY and SVGAGI. This CDR3 region has 13 residues. V was pared by 4 bases and J by 3 bases, with 9 bases between. The CDR3 is CASSSREDYGYTF. The CDR3 nucleotides are TGTGCCAGCAGTTCTAGGGAGGACTATGGCTACACCTTC.

This chain's CDR3 is CASSLLGAPSYEQYF. For the CDR3, the DNA is TGTGCCAGCAGCCTGCTGGGGGCGCCCTCCTACGAGCAGTACTTC. The chain is built from TRBV11-2 and TRBJ2-7, with D tentatively TRBD1 (6 bases). The CDR3 is 15 residues long. Between the trimmed V and J ends, which lost 5 bases and 0 bases, there was a span of 14 bases. Germline assignment: CDR1 SGHAT and CDR2 FQNNGV.

With respect to this clone: The identical CDR3 is also encoded by other nucleotide sequences in the sample. This chain uses TRBV28 with TRBJ2-5, with TRBD2 as a possible D gene (5 bases). Trimming shortened V by 6 bases and J by 5 bases, and 10 bases separated the two germline ends. Germline lookup yields CDR1 MDHEN and CDR2 SYDVKM. This CDR3 region has 12 residues. The CDR3 DNA reads TGTGCCAGCAGCCTGCGAGGGGAGACCCAGTACTTC. This gives the protein CASSLRGETQYF.

The chain carries TRBV25-1 and TRBJ2-5; 10 bases line up with TRBD1. CDR3 size: 13 residues. Looked up from germline, CDR1 is MGHDK and CDR2 is SYGVNS. V shed 6 bases, J shed 4 bases, and the junction held 2 bases outside the gene matches. This CDR3 reads CASRGTGVETQYF. The CDR3 DNA sequence: TGTGCCAGCAGAGGGACAGGGGTAGAGACCCAGTACTTC.

With regard to this clone: The sample carries other DNA sequences with the same CDR3. This rearrangement joins TRBV5-1 to TRBJ2-3; the match to TRBD2 covers 11 bases. The CDR3 sequence is 16 residues long. Per the germline V gene, CDR1 is SGHRS and CDR2 is YFSETQ. The trim removed 4 bases at V and 4 bases at J, leaving 8 bases unmatched. The CDR3 spells CASSLSLAGVADTQYF. The CDR3 DNA is TGCGCCAGCAGCCTATCACTAGCGGGAGTCGCAGATACGCAGTATTTT. Drawing the rest from reference TRBV5-1 and TRBJ2-3, the complete variable domain is KAGVTQTPRYLIKTRGQQVTLSCSPISGHRSVSWYQQTPGQGLQFLFEYFSETQRNKGNFPGRFSGRQFSNSRSEMNVSTLELGDSALYLCASSLSLAGVADTQYFGPGTRLTVL.

The genes are TRBV6-5 and TRBJ1-6, with 8 positions matching TRBD1. CDR3 length: 13 amino acids. With V trimmed by 5 bases and J by 7 bases, 1 base remained unmatched. Per the germline V gene, CDR1 is MNHEY and CDR2 is SVGAGI. CDR3 in DNA: TGTGCCAGCAGTCGGACAGGGAATTCACCCCTCCACTTT. Amino acids: CASSRTGNSPLHF.

The chain couples TRBV5-1 to TRBJ2-3; D remains ambiguous. Germline CDR1 is SGHRS and CDR2 is YFSETQ. CDR3 length equals 13 residues. V gave up 7 bases and J gave up 1 base, with 10 bases separating them. CDR3 protein: CASQGRGTDTQYF. CDR3 DNA sequence: TGCGCCAGCCAAGGACGGGGCACAGATACGCAGTATTTT.

In DNA, the CDR3 is TGTGCCAGCAGTTCCAGGGGATCCGGTGAAAAACTGTTTTTT. This gives the protein CASSSRGSGEKLFF. The chain employs TRBV27 and TRBJ1-4; possible D gene TRBD1, 6 bases. CDR1 MNHEY and CDR2 SMNVEV come from the germline V gene (reference sequence). The CDR3 loop spans 14 amino acids. The V and J ends lost 4 bases and 7 bases respectively, with 13 bases between them.